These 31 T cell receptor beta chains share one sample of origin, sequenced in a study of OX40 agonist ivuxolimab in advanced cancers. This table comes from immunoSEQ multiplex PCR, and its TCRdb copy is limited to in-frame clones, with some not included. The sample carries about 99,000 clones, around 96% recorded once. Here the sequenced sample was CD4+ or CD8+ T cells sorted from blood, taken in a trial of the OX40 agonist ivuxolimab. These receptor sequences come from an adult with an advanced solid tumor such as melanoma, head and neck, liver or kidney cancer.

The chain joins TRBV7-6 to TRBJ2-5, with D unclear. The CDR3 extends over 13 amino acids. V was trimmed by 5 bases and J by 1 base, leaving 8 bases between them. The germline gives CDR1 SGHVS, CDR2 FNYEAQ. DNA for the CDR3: TGTGCCAGCAGCCCACCGCCCCAAGAGACCCAGTACTTC. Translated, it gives CASSPPPQETQYF.

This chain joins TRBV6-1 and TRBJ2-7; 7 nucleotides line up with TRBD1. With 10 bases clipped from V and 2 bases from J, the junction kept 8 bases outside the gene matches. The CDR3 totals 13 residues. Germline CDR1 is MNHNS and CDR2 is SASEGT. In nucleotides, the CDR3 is TGTGCCACCTTCGACAGGGTTACCTACGAGCAGTACTTC. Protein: CATFDRVTYEQYF.

The CDR3 reads CASSFFSGPEAFF. CDR3 in DNA: TGTGCCAGCAGCTTTTTCTCCGGGCCTGAAGCTTTCTTT. V is TRBV7-9 and J is TRBJ1-1; D is undetermined. Trimming stripped 3 bases from V and 6 bases from J, with 11 bases between. There are 13 residues in the CDR3. Germline lookup yields CDR1 SEHNR and CDR2 FQNEAQ (reference sequence).

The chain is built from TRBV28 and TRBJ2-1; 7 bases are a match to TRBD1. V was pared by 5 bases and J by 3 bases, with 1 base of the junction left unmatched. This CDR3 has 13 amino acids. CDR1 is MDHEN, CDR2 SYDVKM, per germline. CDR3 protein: CASSGTDYNEQFF. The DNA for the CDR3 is TGTGCCAGCAGTGGGACAGACTACAATGAGCAGTTCTTC.

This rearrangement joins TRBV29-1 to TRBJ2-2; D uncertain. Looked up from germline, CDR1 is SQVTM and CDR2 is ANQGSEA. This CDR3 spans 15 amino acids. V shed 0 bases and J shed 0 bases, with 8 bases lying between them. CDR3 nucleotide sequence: TGCAGCGTTGAAGATAGGTGGTCGAACACCGGGGAGCTGTTTTTT. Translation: CSVEDRWSNTGELFF.

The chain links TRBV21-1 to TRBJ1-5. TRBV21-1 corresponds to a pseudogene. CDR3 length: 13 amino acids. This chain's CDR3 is CASSAYPGQPQHF. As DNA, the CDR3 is TGTGCCAGCAGCGCTTACCCGGGTCAGCCCCAGCATTTT.

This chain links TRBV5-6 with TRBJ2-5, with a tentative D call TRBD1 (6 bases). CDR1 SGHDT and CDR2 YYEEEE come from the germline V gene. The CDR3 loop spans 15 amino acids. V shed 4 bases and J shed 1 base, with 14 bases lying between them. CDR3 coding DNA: TGTGCCAGCAGCCGTCGACAGGCGAGCCAAGAGACCCAGTACTTC. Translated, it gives CASSRRQASQETQYF.

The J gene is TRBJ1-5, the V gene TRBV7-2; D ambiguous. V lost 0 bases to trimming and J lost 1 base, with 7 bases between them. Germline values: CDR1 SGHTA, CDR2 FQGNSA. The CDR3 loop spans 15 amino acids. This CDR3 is CASSLAESSNQPQHF. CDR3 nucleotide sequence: TGTGCCAGCAGCTTAGCGGAAAGCAGCAATCAGCCCCAGCATTTT.

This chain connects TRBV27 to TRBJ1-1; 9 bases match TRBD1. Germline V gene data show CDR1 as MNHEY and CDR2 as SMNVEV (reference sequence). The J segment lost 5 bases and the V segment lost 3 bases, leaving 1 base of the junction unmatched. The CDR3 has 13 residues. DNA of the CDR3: TGTGCCAGCAGTTTGGGGACAGGGACTGAAGCTTTCTTT. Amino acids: CASSLGTGTEAFF.

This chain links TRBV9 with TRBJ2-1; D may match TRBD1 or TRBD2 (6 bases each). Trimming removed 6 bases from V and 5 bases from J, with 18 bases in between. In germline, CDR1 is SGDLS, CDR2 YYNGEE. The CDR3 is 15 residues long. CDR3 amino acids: CASTTWGASHNEQFF. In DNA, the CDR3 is TGTGCCAGCACCACTTGGGGGGCTAGCCACAATGAGCAGTTCTTC.

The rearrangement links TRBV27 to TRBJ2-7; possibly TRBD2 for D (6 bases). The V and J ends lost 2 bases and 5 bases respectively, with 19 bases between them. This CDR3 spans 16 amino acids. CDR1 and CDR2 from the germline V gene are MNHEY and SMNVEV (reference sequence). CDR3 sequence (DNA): TGTGCCAGCAGTTTAGGGTTCGGGAGAAGTACCCACGAGCAGTACTTC. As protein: CASSLGFGRSTHEQYF.

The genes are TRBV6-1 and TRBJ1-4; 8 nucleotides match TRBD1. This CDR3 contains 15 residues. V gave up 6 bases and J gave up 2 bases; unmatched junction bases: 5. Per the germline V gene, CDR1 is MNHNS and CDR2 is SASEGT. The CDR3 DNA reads TGTGCCAGCAGCCACAGGGGGGAGACTAATGAAAAACTGTTTTTT. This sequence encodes CASSHRGETNEKLFF.

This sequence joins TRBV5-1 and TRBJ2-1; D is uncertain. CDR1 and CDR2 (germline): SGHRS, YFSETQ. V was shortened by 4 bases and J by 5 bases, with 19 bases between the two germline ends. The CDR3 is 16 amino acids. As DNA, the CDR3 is TGCGCCAGCAGCATCGTTTTCCTGGACCAAGACAATGAGCAGTTCTTC. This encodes CASSIVFLDQDNEQFF.

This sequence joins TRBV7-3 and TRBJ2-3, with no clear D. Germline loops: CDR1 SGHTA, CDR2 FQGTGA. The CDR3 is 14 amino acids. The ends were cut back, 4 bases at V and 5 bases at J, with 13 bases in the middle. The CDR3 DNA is TGTGCCAGCAGCTCCCTGGCTAGTGGAGATACGCAGTATTTT. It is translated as CASSSLASGDTQYF.

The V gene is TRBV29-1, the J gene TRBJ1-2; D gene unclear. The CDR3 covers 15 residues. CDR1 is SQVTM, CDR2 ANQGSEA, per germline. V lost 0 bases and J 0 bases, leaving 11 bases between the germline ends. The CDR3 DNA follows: TGCAGCGTTGAAGACACTACGGACCCTAACTATGGCTACACCTTC. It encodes CSVEDTTDPNYGYTF.

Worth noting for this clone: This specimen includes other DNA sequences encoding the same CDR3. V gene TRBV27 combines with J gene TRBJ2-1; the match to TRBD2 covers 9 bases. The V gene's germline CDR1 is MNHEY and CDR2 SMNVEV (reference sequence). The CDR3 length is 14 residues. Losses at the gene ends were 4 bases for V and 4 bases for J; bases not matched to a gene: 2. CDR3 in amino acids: CASSSGLAYNEQFF. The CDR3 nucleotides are TGTGCCAGCAGTTCGGGACTAGCATACAATGAGCAGTTCTTC.

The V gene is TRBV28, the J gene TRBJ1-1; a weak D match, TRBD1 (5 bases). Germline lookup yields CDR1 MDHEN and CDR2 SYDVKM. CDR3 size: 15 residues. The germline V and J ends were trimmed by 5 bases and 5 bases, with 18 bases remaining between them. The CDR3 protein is CASSPLQVLVTEAFF. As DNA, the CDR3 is TGTGCCAGCAGTCCCCTACAGGTTTTAGTTACTGAAGCTTTCTTT.

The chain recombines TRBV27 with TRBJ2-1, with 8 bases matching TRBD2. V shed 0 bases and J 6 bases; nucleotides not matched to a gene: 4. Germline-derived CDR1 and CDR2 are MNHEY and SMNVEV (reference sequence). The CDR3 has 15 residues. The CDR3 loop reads CASSLSIAGGNEQFF. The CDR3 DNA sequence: TGTGCCAGCAGTTTATCGATTGCGGGAGGCAATGAGCAGTTCTTC.

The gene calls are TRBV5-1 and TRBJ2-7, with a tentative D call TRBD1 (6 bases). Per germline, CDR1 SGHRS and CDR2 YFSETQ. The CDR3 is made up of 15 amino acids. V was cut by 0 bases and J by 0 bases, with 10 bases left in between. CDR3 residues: CASSLVGASSYEQYF. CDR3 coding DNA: TGCGCCAGCAGCTTGGTGGGGGCCTCCTCCTACGAGCAGTACTTC. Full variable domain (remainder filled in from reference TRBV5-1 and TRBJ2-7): KAGVTQTPRYLIKTRGQQVTLSCSPISGHRSVSWYQQTPGQGLQFLFEYFSETQRNKGNFPGRFSGRQFSNSRSEMNVSTLELGDSALYLCASSLVGASSYEQYFGPGTRLTVT.

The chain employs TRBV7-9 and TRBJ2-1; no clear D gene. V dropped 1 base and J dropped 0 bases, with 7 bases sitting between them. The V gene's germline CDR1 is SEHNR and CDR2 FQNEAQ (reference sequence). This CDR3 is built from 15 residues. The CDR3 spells CASSLGPGSYNEQFF. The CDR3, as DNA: TGTGCCAGCAGCTTAGGCCCGGGCTCCTACAATGAGCAGTTCTTC.

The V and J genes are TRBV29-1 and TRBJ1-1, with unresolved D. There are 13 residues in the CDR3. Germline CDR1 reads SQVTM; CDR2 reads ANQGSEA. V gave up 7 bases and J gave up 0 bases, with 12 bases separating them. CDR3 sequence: CSAGLGMNTEAFF. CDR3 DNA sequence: TGCAGCGCCGGCCTGGGGATGAACACTGAAGCTTTCTTT.

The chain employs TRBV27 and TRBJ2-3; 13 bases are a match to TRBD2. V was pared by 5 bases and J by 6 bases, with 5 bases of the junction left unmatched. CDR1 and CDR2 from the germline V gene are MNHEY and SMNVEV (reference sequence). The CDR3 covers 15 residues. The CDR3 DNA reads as TGTGCCAGCAGTCCAGGACTAGCGGGAGCGGATACGCAGTATTTT. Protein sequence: CASSPGLAGADTQYF.

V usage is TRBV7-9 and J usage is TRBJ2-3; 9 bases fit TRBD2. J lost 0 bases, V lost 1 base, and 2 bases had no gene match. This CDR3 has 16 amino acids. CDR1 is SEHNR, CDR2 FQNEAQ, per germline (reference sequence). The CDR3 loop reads CASSLGGLASTDTQYF. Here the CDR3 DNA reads TGTGCCAGCAGCTTAGGGGGACTAGCAAGCACAGATACGCAGTATTTT.

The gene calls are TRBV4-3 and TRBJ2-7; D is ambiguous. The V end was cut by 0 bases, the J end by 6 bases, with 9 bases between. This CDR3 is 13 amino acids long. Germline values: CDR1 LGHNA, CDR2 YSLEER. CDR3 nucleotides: TGCGCCAGCAGCCAAGAGGTTCTAAGCGAGCAGTACTTC. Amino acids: CASSQEVLSEQYF.

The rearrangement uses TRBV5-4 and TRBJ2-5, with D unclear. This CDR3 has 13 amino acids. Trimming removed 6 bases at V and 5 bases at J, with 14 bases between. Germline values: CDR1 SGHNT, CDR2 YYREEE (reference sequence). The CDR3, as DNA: TGTGCCAGCACGTCTGTGGAGTACGAGACCCAGTACTTC. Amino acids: CASTSVEYETQYF.

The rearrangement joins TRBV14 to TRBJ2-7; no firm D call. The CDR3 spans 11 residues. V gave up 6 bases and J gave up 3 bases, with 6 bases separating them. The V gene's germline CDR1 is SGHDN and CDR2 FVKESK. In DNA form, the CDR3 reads TGTGCCAGCAGACGCGACTACGAGCAGTACTTC. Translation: CASRRDYEQYF.

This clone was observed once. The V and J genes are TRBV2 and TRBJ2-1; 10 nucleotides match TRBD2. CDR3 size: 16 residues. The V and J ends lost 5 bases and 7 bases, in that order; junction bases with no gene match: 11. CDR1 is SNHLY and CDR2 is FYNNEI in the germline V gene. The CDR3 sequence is CASSYHSSGGRNEQFF. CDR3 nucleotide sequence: TGTGCCAGCAGTTACCACTCTAGCGGGGGCAGGAATGAGCAGTTCTTC.

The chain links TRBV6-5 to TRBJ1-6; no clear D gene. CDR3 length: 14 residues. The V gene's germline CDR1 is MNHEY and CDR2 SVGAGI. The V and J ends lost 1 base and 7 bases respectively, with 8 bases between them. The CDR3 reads CASSYLVSNSPLHF. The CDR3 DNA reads TGTGCCAGCAGTTACTTGGTCAGCAATTCACCCCTCCACTTT.

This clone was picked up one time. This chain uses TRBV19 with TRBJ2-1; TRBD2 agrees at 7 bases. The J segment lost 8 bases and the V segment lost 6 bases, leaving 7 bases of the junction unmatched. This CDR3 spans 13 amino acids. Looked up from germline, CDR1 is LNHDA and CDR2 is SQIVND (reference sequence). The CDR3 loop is CASSPAGEYEQFF. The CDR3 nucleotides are TGTGCCAGTAGCCCGGCGGGAGAGTATGAGCAGTTCTTC. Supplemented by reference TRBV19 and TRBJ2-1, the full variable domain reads DGGITQSPKYLFRKEGQNVTLSCEQNLNHDAMYWYRQDPGQGLRLIYYSQIVNDFQKGDIAEGYSVSREKKESFPLTVTSAQKNPTAFYLCASSPAGEYEQFFGPGTRLTVL.

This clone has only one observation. The CDR3 region is CASSEGRGLSPLHF. In DNA, the CDR3 is TGTGCCAGCAGCGAGGGCAGGGGGCTCTCACCCCTCCACTTT. The V gene is TRBV7-9, the J gene TRBJ1-6; 8 bases are shared with TRBD1. The germline CDR1 and CDR2 sequences are SEHNR and FQNEAQ (reference sequence). The CDR3 totals 14 residues. Losses at the gene ends were 5 bases for V and 10 bases for J; bases not matched to a gene: 7.

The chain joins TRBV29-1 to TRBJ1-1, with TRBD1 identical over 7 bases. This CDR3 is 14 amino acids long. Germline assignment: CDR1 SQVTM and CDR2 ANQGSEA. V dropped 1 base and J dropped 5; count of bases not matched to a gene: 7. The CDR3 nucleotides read TGCAGCGTTGAAGGGCTGACAGGGAGGACTGAAGCTTTCTTT. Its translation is CSVEGLTGRTEAFF.